The 18 T cell receptor beta chains listed next were all sequenced from one sample in a study of early T cells in non-severe SARS-CoV-2 infection. TCRdb reanalysed the 5' RACE reads using MiXCR and keeps one entry per CDR3 protein. The sample holds tens of thousands of distinct CDR3 sequences, 9.5% to 13% seen once. The sample taken for sequencing was whole blood. These receptors came from an adult who was a healthcare worker with PCR-confirmed SARS-CoV-2 infection or an uninfected control (not recorded which).

This chain connects TRBV2 to TRBJ1-1; D might be TRBD1 (6 bases). The V end lost 11 bases, the J end lost 5 bases, and 18 bases lay between the germline ends. The CDR3 runs to 13 residues. Germline loops: CDR1 SNHLY, CDR2 FYNNEI. CDR3: CAPRGPVGTEAFF. The CDR3, as DNA: TGTGCCCCCAGGGGCCCGGTGGGGACTGAAGCTTTCTTT.

The chain recombines TRBV12-3 or TRBV12-4 with TRBJ2-1; D gene uncertain. V was shortened by 3 bases and J by 9 bases, with 12 bases between the two germline ends. The CDR3 loop spans 13 amino acids. CDR3 in amino acids: CASSFGLEGEQFF. The DNA of the CDR3 is TGTGCCAGCAGTTTTGGCCTGGAAGGTGAGCAGTTCTTC.

This clonotype qualifies as medium-sized. This rearrangement joins TRBV20-1 to TRBJ1-5, with 7 bases lining up with TRBD1. Trimming cost V 3 bases and J 1 base; bases outside gene matches: 6. The germline gives CDR1 DFQATT, CDR2 SNEGSKA (reference sequence). This CDR3 contains 15 residues. The CDR3 is CSASRQGGSNQPQHF. CDR3 in DNA: TGCAGTGCTAGCCGACAGGGAGGCAGCAATCAGCCCCAGCATTTT.

The genes are TRBV28 and TRBJ2-7; D may be TRBD2 (5 bases). V was shortened by 5 bases and J by 1 base, with 18 bases between the two germline ends. CDR1 is MDHEN and CDR2 is SYDVKM in the germline V gene. The CDR3 sequence is 16 residues long. The CDR3 region is CASSTGGIARSYEQYF. CDR3 nucleotide sequence: TGTGCCAGCAGTACCGGTGGGATAGCGAGATCCTACGAGCAGTACTTC.

This rearrangement joins TRBV3-1 to TRBJ2-5; 9 bases agree with TRBD2. Germline values: CDR1 LGHDT, CDR2 YNNKEL (reference sequence). CDR3 length equals 14 residues. V lost 3 bases and J lost 3; bases outside the gene matches: 2. In DNA, the CDR3 is TGTGCCAGCAGCCAGGGACTAGCCGAAGAGACCCAGTACTTC. Its protein is CASSQGLAEETQYF.

This sequence joins TRBV5-4 and TRBJ2-7; 9 nucleotides agree with TRBD2. The V gene's germline CDR1 is SGHNT and CDR2 YYREEE (reference sequence). The ends lost 3 bases at V and 4 bases at J; junction bases unmatched: 8. CDR3 length equals 15 residues. The CDR3 protein is CASSSPGLAAYEQYF. CDR3 coding DNA: TGTGCCAGCAGCTCACCGGGACTAGCAGCTTACGAGCAGTACTTC.

V gene TRBV20-1 combines with J gene TRBJ2-7; 7 nucleotides agree with TRBD2. The CDR3 spans 14 residues. The ends lost 6 bases at V and 3 bases at J; junction bases unmatched: 11. Germline assignment: CDR1 DFQATT and CDR2 SNEGSKA (reference sequence). CDR3 protein: CSAKNGRESYEQYF. CDR3 DNA: TGCAGTGCAAAGAACGGGCGGGAGAGCTACGAGCAGTACTTC.

This chain links TRBV18 with TRBJ1-2; 7 bases align to TRBD1. J gave up 6 bases and V 4 bases, and 5 bases lay outside the gene matches. Germline lookup yields CDR1 KGHSH and CDR2 LQKENI. The CDR3 loop spans 13 amino acids. Written as DNA, the CDR3 is TGTGCCAGCTCACAGGGGGCGCTTAATGGCTACACCTTC. As protein: CASSQGALNGYTF.

This clonotype was observed a handful of times. V gene TRBV4-1 combines with J gene TRBJ2-1, with 12 bases identical to TRBD2. Germline loops: CDR1 MGHRA, CDR2 YSYEKL. The CDR3 loop spans 16 amino acids. J lost 7 bases, V lost 3 bases, and 7 bases had no gene match. The CDR3 bases are TGCGCCAGCAGCCAGCCTACTAGCGGGAGGCATAATGAGCAGTTCTTC. Translation gives CASSQPTSGRHNEQFF.

The sample holds many counts of this clonotype. V and J are TRBV29-1 and TRBJ1-1; 8 nucleotides match TRBD1. CDR3 length equals 13 residues. Germline assignment: CDR1 SQVTM and CDR2 ANQGSEA. With 7 bases clipped from V and 0 bases from J, the junction kept 4 bases outside the gene matches. The CDR3 loop is CSAGTGLNTEAFF. The DNA of the CDR3 is TGCAGCGCCGGGACAGGTCTGAACACTGAAGCTTTCTTT.

In this sample, this clonotype turned up a few times. The chain couples TRBV10-2 to TRBJ2-5, with TRBD2 matching 8 bases. Trimming cost V 11 bases and J 2 bases; bases outside gene matches: 13. CDR3 length equals 15 residues. Per the germline V gene, CDR1 is WSHSY and CDR2 is SAAADI. The chain's CDR3 is CAAQDRGGGQETQYF. The CDR3 DNA is TGCGCCGCCCAGGATCGGGGGGGAGGACAAGAGACCCAGTACTTC.

The table lists this clonotype with a few counts. Here the CDR3 reads CASSRASGSADTQYF. CDR3 nucleotides: TGTGCCAGTAGTCGGGCTAGCGGGAGTGCAGATACGCAGTATTTT. The rearrangement uses TRBV19 and TRBJ2-3; 10 nucleotides line up with TRBD2. Germline-derived CDR1 and CDR2 are LNHDA and SQIVND (reference sequence). V lost 5 bases to trimming and J lost 4 bases; unmatched junction nucleotides: 6. The CDR3 extends over 15 amino acids.

This clonotype turned up a few times. This sequence joins TRBV7-9 and TRBJ2-1; 9 bases are shared with TRBD2. Trimming removed 1 base from V and 6 bases from J; junction bases left unmatched: 4. The CDR3 is 15 amino acids. From germline, CDR1 is SEHNR and CDR2 FQNEAQ (reference sequence). The CDR3 region is CASSLGRAGGNEQFF. The CDR3 DNA reads as TGTGCCAGCAGCTTAGGGAGAGCGGGAGGCAATGAGCAGTTCTTC.

V and J are TRBV7-9 and TRBJ2-4; D is possibly TRBD2 (5 bases). V lost 5 bases and J 4 bases, leaving 15 bases between the germline ends. The CDR3 is made up of 15 amino acids. Germline-derived CDR1 and CDR2 are SEHNR and FQNEAQ (reference sequence). CDR3 bases: TGTGCCAGCAGCCCCGTTGGAGGCGGAAAAAACATTCAGTACTTC. It codes for CASSPVGGGKNIQYF.

The V and J genes are TRBV20-1 and TRBJ2-3; 8 bases map to TRBD2. The V segment lost 3 bases and the J segment 7 bases; nucleotides outside the gene matches: 6. Germline CDR1 is DFQATT and CDR2 is SNEGSKA (reference sequence). The CDR3 is 13 residues long. This chain's CDR3 is CSARWREANTQYF. CDR3 coding DNA: TGCAGTGCTAGGTGGCGGGAGGCAAATACGCAGTATTTT.

This clonotype was seen many times. The chain links TRBV11-2 to TRBJ2-5; D possibly matches TRBD1 or TRBD2 (5 bases each). The CDR3 runs 18 residues. Germline loops: CDR1 SGHAT, CDR2 FQNNGV. V lost 3 bases to trimming and J lost 1 base, with 21 bases between them. The chain's CDR3 is CASSLFGLRDGGQETQYF. As DNA, the CDR3 is TGTGCCAGCAGCTTGTTCGGACTCAGGGATGGGGGCCAAGAGACCCAGTACTTC.

At least ten counts were recorded for this clonotype. The chain has TRBV28 and TRBJ2-1, with D possibly called TRBD1 or TRBD2 (5 bases each). The CDR3 loop spans 15 amino acids. V was clipped by 3 bases and J by 5 bases, with 14 bases between them. The V gene's germline CDR1 is MDHEN and CDR2 SYDVKM. CDR3 sequence reads: CASSFVGTGHNEQFF. CDR3 DNA: TGTGCCAGCAGTTTCGTGGGGACCGGTCACAATGAGCAGTTCTTC.

This rearrangement joins TRBV20-1 to TRBJ2-1; D is unclear. Trimming pared 5 bases from V and 0 bases from J, leaving 11 bases between. The length of the CDR3 is 14 residues. Germline CDR1 and CDR2: DFQATT and SNEGSKA (reference sequence). The CDR3: CSAPRQSSYNEQFF. In nucleotides, the CDR3 is TGCAGTGCTCCCCGTCAGAGCTCCTACAATGAGCAGTTCTTC.